The 4 T cell receptor beta chains in this list originate from one sample, sequenced in a study of T-cell memory formation after mild COVID-19 listed by TCRdb under 2021. Libraries were constructed by 5' RACE. Sequencing used an Illumina NovaSeq 6000. TCRdb trimmed the raw reads at Q25, called clones with MiXCR and kept productive beta chains. Each CDR3 protein gets just one entry, which takes the most common genes and DNA from the rows behind it. Here the sample has 140,000 to 150,000 distinct CDR3 sequences; roughly a quarter occur a single time. The top ten constitute around a quarter of the sample. The sequenced sample was PBMCs or a T cell subset sorted from them (not recorded which). All receptors come from an adult woman who had mild COVID-19 (a few samples of this study predate the infection). The sample titles of this study are shuffled in the database, so cell type and time point are left out; the donor was told from shared clones.

This sequence joins TRBV7-2 and TRBJ2-7; weak D call: TRBD2 (5 bases). CDR1 and CDR2 (germline): SGHTA, FQGNSA. V dropped 3 bases and J dropped 2 bases, with 8 bases sitting between them. CDR3 length: 13 amino acids. CDR3 DNA: TGTGCCAGCAGCTTGGTGGAGGCCTACGAGCAGTACTTC. This sequence encodes CASSLVEAYEQYF.

V and J are TRBV12-3 or TRBV12-4 and TRBJ2-3; D is possibly TRBD2 (6 bases). V was shortened by 8 bases and J by 1 base, with 10 bases between the two germline ends. There are 13 residues in the CDR3. This CDR3 is CASRGWGTDTQYF. CDR3 bases: TGTGCCAGCCGGGGGTGGGGCACAGATACGCAGTATTTT.

On this clonotype itself: Compared with germline, one end of the junction differs, possibly owing to a read error. V gene TRBV11-2 combines with J gene TRBJ2-7; TRBD1 matches at 7 bases. Germline assignment: CDR1 SGHAT and CDR2 FQNNGV. This CDR3 is 16 amino acids long. The CDR3 here is CASSLETGDPFYEQYF. As DNA, the CDR3 is TGTGCCAGCAGCCTAGAAACAGGGGACCCCTTCTACGAGCAGTACTTC.

CDR3 protein: CASSLGGEFHYEQYF. The CDR3 DNA reads as TGTGCCAGCAGTTTGGGGGGGGAGTTCCACTACGAGCAGTACTTC. The gene calls are TRBV27 and TRBJ2-7; 7 nucleotides agree with TRBD2. CDR3 length: 15 amino acids. V shed 3 bases and J 3 bases; nucleotides not matched to a gene: 8. Germline V lookup: CDR1 MNHEY, CDR2 SMNVEV (reference sequence).